This TCR beta chain was documented in a study of T cell responses to AZD1222 COVID-19 vaccine (dated by TCRdb to 2020 to 2022). About the full investigation: TCR sequencing was performed for about 250 trial participants, of whom approximately 200 were given two doses of AZD1222 and around 26 were given two doses of MenACWY control vaccine. Enrollment into the trials was organized by age into subgroups of 18-55, 56-69 and 70-plus years, and those subgroups contained roughly 140, 27 and 60 TCR-sequenced participants, respectively.

Results the study describes overall, beyond this receptor: A significant rise in spike-specific TCR breadth and depth was observed after two AZD1222 doses relative to day 0 and relative to MenACWY recipients. Only five or six AZD1222 recipients were SARS-CoV-2 seropositive at baseline, limiting conclusions about previously exposed vaccinees. Because no day 14 peak-response samples were available, repertoires were characterized only after the peak T cell response. Participants were mostly white British, with more females than males. The authors suggested clonal diversity may have been underestimated. Reportedly, almost half of the unique spike-specific TCRs recognized epitopes lying outside the regions that are mutated in the B.1.351 and B.1.1.7 variants. Vaccine-associated CD4 TCRs spanned the whole spike protein, with dominant responses in regions 160-218 and 743-854. In the small 56-69-year group, the increase in depth fell short of significance, most likely because of low power.

Reading the germline V gene gives CDR1 SNHLY and CDR2 FYNNEI. Germline trimming amounts to 1 base on V and 0 bases on J, with 0 as the count of junction bases outside the gene matches. Reading from cysteine to phenylalanine, the CDR3 counts 14 amino acids. The kept DNA is CDR3 alone, 42 bases in frame from the first base. With respect to this clone: Its antigen is unknown. Base qualities were left out, and no much larger clone turns up one base away.

The CDR3 regions of human TCRbeta chains were analyzed by immunosequencing. Under the source paper's analysis protocol: TCRs in the repertoires were matched against a reference library of SARS-CoV-2-specific TCRs that had been generated with the MIRA antigen-specificity platform. Breadth meant the fraction of unique TCRs that were SARS-CoV-2-associated, whereas depth meant the fraction of total T cells that were SARS-CoV-2-associated. Using the MIRA data, each spike-specific TCR was mapped to the spike region that the TCR reacts to and placed in a CD4 or CD8 class. Log10-transformed breadth and depth values were compared by one-way ANOVA with Sidak's multiple comparisons tests. TCRdb carries this immuneACCESS record with in-frame sequences only. Its versions omit some clonotypes, under half of them owing to an unresolved V gene in the studies checked, with the rest unexplained. V and J calls and clone size follow that table, whereas D and trimming were derived from the DNA. Counted in this sample were 200,000 or so clones; about 90% of them appeared once. The ten biggest clones cover about 3% of the sample.

Taken with the paper, the label for time point translates to: baseline before first vaccination. The treatment or condition label for this specimen denotes: meningococcal conjugate vaccine given as trial control. Vaccinee samples were obtained from the UK trials COV001 and COV002, which included a single-blind randomized controlled phase 2/3 trial of AZD1222 (ChAdOx1 nCoV-19) in healthy adults. For TCRbeta chain sequencing, PBMC samples from trial participants were taken at day 0 and at day 28 after the second dose. The sequence was obtained from an adult in good health. Recombination linked TRBV2 to TRBJ2-7, with 7 central nucleotides matching TRBD2. The starting material was peripheral blood, obtained on day 0 of MenACWY control vaccination. The CDR3 protein sequence reads: CASSEERGSYEQYF. The nucleotides read TGTGCCAGCAGTGAAGAGCGGGGCTCCTACGAGCAGTACTTC.